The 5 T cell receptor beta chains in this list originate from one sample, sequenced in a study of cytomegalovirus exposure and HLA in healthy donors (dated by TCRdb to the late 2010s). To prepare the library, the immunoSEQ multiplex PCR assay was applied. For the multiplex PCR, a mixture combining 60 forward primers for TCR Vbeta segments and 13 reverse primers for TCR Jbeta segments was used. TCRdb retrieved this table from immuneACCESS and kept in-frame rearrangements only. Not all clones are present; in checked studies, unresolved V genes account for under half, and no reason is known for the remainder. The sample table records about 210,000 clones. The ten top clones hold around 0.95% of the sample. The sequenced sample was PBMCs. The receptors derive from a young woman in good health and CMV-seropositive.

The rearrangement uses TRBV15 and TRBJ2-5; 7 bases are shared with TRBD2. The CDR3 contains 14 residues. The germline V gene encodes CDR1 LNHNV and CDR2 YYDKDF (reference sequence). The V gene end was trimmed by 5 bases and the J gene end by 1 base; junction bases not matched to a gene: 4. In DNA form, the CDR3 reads TGTGCCACCAGCCCTAGCGGCCCCCAAGAGACCCAGTACTTC. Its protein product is CATSPSGPQETQYF.

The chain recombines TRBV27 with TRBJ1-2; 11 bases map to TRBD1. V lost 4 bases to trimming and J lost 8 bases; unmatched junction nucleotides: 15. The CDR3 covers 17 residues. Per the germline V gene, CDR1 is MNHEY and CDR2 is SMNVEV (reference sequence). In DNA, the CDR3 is TGTGCCAGCAGTTCCTGGGGACAGGGGGGGCTTTCGGGAGGCTACACCTTC. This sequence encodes CASSSWGQGGLSGGYTF.

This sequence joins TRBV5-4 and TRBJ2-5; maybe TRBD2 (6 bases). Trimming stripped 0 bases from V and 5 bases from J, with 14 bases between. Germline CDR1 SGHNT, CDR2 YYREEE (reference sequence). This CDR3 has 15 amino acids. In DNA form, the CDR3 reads TGTGCCAGCAGCTTGGGGACGTTGGAGGGGGAGACCCAGTACTTC. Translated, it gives CASSLGTLEGETQYF.

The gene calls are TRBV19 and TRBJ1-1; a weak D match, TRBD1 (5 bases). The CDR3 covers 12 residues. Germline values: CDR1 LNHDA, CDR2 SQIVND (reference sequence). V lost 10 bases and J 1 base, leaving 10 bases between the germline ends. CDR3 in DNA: TGTGCCACCGATCAGGGGAACACTGAAGCTTTCTTT. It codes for CATDQGNTEAFF.

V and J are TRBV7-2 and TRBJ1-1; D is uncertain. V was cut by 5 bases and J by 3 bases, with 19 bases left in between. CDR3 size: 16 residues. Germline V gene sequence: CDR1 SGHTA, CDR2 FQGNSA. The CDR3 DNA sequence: TGTGCCAGCAGCACCGCCCCCGTTGACACACACACTGAAGCTTTCTTT. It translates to CASSTAPVDTHTEAFF.